This TCR beta chain is drawn from a study of T-cell memory formation after mild COVID-19. This CDR3 has 13 amino acids. Germline CDR1 reads SGHVS; CDR2 reads FNYEAQ. The V segment lost 5 bases and the J segment 9 bases; nucleotides outside the gene matches: 7. TCRdb re-called the 5' RACE reads through MiXCR, storing one row per CDR3 protein. The table records 500,000 to 600,000 distinct CDR3 sequences, approximately 19% of them present only once. The TCR originated in an adult woman who had mild COVID-19 (a few samples of this study predate the infection). Cell type and time point are not known. V gene TRBV7-6 combines with J gene TRBJ2-1, with 7 bases that match TRBD2. The specimen was PBMCs or a T cell subset sorted from them (not recorded which). The CDR3 nucleotides are TGTGCCAGCAGCCCCTTTGGGGAGGGTGAGCAGTTCTTC. It specifies CASSPFGEGEQFF. Full variable domain (outside the CDR3, taken from reference TRBV7-6 and TRBJ2-1): GAGVSQSPRYKVTKRGQDVALRCDPISGHVSLYWYRQALGQGPEFLTYFNYEAQQDKSGLPNDRFSAERPEGSISTLTIQRTEQRDSAMYRCASSPFGEGEQFFGPGTRLTVL.